This TCR beta chain came from a study of T cell repertoires in ileal Crohn's disease. The method was immunoSEQ multiplex PCR; TCRdb's version includes in-frame clones alone and lacks a portion of them. The sample carries approximately 7,900 clones, roughly 79% recorded once. Notes on the study in general: High-frequency clones were more common in sorted CD8 than CD4 cells.

Germline trimming cut 7 bases from V and 5 bases from J; bases unmatched to any gene: 6. CDR1 SNHLY and CDR2 FYNNEI come from the germline V gene. This CDR3 has 14 residues. A remark on this clone: The antigen remains unidentified.

This receptor was taken from an adult with Crohn's disease. The chain uses TRBV2 and TRBJ2-1; 9 bases agree with TRBD2. What was sequenced was ileal tissue. The CDR3 spells CASNRAGGDNEQFF. As DNA, the CDR3 is TGTGCCAGCAATCGCGCGGGAGGGGACAATGAGCAGTTCTTC.